This is a list of T cell receptor beta chains from one sample in a study of blood T cell repertoires in COVID-19. Repertoires were generated with immunoSEQ multiplex PCR, while TCRdb's copy carries only in-frame clones and drops some. The sample contains about 400,000 clones, about 88% of which appear only once. The specimen was peripheral blood. All receptors derive from a human donor in a cohort sampled during active COVID-19. Each CDR3 is given with its conserved first and last residue. The D gene is left open where the match is weak.

d_call	v_call	j_call	cdr3_nt	cdr3_aa
NA	TRBV9	TRBJ2-2	TGTGCCAGCAGCGTCGAGGGAGGGGGATTTACCGGGGAGCTGTTTTTT	CASSVEGGGFTGELFF
NA	TRBV5-1	TRBJ2-1	TGCGCCAGCAGCTTGCAGACTCCAAAAAATGAGCAGTTCTTC	CASSLQTPKNEQFF
NA	TRBV4-2	TRBJ1-2	TGTGCCAGCAGCCCACACAGAGCGGGGGCCTATGGCTACACCTTC	CASSPHRAGAYGYTF
TRBD1	TRBV6-1	TRBJ1-5	TGTGCCAGCAGTGTACAGGGACAGGGGGCAATCAATCAGCCCCAGCATTTT	CASSVQGQGAINQPQHF
NA	TRBV30	TRBJ2-7	TGTGCCTGGAGTGTGTACAGAGAGCAGTACTTC	CAWSVYREQYF
NA	TRBV9	TRBJ2-5	TGTGCCAGCAGCGTAGCTAGTCTTGAGACCCAGTACTTC	CASSVASLETQYF
NA	TRBV30	TRBJ2-2	TGTGCCTGGGGGACACCTTACACCGGGGAGCTGTTTTTT	CAWGTPYTGELFF
NA	TRBV30	TRBJ2-5	TGTGCCTGGAGTGTACGTGGTTCTAGCGCGGAGACCCAGTACTTC	CAWSVRGSSAETQYF
TRBD1	TRBV3-1/TRBV3-2	TRBJ1-6	TGTGCCAGCAGCCAAGCCGGGACAGGGGGAATGGTTAATTCACCCCTCCACTTT	CASSQAGTGGMVNSPLHF
TRBD2	TRBV28	TRBJ2-7	TGTGCCAGCATCCCCCTAAGGGGTCTAGCGGGAGGCCGTGGCGAGCAGTACTTC	CASIPLRGLAGGRGEQYF
TRBD2	TRBV6-2/TRBV6-3	TRBJ2-5	TGTGCCAGCAGTCGCCGCAGCGGGGCCAACCAAGAGACCCAGTACTTC	CASSRRSGANQETQYF
NA	TRBV27	TRBJ1-1	TGTGCCAGCAGCCTTAACAGGGTTTCGGATACTTTCTTT	CASSLNRVSDTFF
NA	TRBV6-5	TRBJ1-5	TGTGCCAGCAGCCCCAGGGCAGGCAATCAGCCCCAGCATTTT	CASSPRAGNQPQHF
TRBD2	TRBV7-3	TRBJ2-1	TGTGCCAGCAGCTTTTCTAGCGGGGGGAGGAGCTCCTACAATGAGCAGTTCTTC	CASSFSSGGRSSYNEQFF
NA	TRBV7-3	TRBJ2-1	TGTGCCAGCAGTGCCCGAGGAACGGGTGAGCAGTTCTTC	CASSARGTGEQFF
NA	TRBV7-3	TRBJ2-3	TGTGCCAGCAGCTTCTCCGGACTAAGCACAGATACGCAGTATTTT	CASSFSGLSTDTQYF
NA	TRBV15	TRBJ2-4	TGTGCCACCAGCACCGTGGGAGGTAAAGCCAAAAACATTCAGTACTTC	CATSTVGGKAKNIQYF
TRBD2	TRBV2	TRBJ2-2	TGTGCCAGCAGTGACCCGACTAGCGGGGGGAACACCGGGGAGCTGTTTTTT	CASSDPTSGGNTGELFF
NA	TRBV5-6	TRBJ2-6	TGTGCCAGCAGCTTCAGGTCTGGGGCCAACGTCCTGACTTTC	CASSFRSGANVLTF
TRBD1	TRBV6-1	TRBJ2-7	TGTGCCAGCAGTGAACCCTGGACAGGGACCTCCTACGAGCAGTACTTC	CASSEPWTGTSYEQYF
NA	TRBV28	TRBJ1-2	TGTGCCAGCAGTCTTCAGGGGACCTATGGCTACACCTTC	CASSLQGTYGYTF
NA	TRBV2	TRBJ2-1	TGTGCCAGCAGTTGGACGGGAAGCTCCTACAATGAGCAGTTCTTC	CASSWTGSSYNEQFF
TRBD1	TRBV24-1	TRBJ1-2	TGTGCCACCAGTGACTTTGACAGGGCCTATGGCTACACCTTC	CATSDFDRAYGYTF